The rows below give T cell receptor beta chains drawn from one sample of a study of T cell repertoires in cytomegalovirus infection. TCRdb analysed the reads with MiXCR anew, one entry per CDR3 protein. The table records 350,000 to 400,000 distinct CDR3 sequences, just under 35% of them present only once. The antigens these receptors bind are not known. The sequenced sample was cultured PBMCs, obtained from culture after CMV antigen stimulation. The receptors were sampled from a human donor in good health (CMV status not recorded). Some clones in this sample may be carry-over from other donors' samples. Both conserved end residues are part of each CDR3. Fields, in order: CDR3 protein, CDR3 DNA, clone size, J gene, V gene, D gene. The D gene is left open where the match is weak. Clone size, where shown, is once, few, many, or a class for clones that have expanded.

CDR3 protein: CASSLFTPNNYGYTF
CDR3 DNA: TGTGCCAGCAGTTTATTTACACCAAATAACTATGGCTACACCTTC
clone size: .
J gene: TRBJ1-2
V gene: TRBV28
D gene: .

CDR3 protein: CASSELSTNEKLFF
CDR3 DNA: TGTGCCAGCAGTGAGCTTTCCACTAATGAAAAACTGTTTTTT
clone size: .
J gene: TRBJ1-4
V gene: TRBV25-1
D gene: .

CDR3 protein: CASSQSTGTSFYNEQFF
CDR3 DNA: TGTGCCAGCAGCCAATCTACCGGGACTAGCTTCTACAATGAGCAGTTCTTC
clone size: .
J gene: TRBJ2-1
V gene: TRBV6-2/TRBV6-3
D gene: TRBD2

CDR3 protein: CASRPTGSGEAFF
CDR3 DNA: TGTGCCAGCAGACCGACAGGGTCGGGAGAAGCTTTCTTT
clone size: .
J gene: TRBJ1-1
V gene: TRBV6-2/TRBV6-3
D gene: TRBD1

CDR3 protein: CASSLVTGNSPLHF
CDR3 DNA: TGTGCCAGCAGCTTAGTGACAGGGAACTCACCCCTCCACTTT
clone size: .
J gene: TRBJ1-6
V gene: TRBV7-8
D gene: TRBD1

CDR3 protein: CASSGLRQETQYF
CDR3 DNA: TGTGCCAGCAGCGGTCTACGCCAAGAGACCCAGTACTTC
clone size: .
J gene: TRBJ2-5
V gene: TRBV7-2
D gene: .

CDR3 protein: CASSAPGVPYEQYF
CDR3 DNA: TGTGCCAGCAGTGCGCCGGGAGTTCCCTACGAGCAGTACTTC
clone size: .
J gene: TRBJ2-7
V gene: TRBV6-5
D gene: .

CDR3 protein: CASSIQRFQPQHF
CDR3 DNA: TGTGCCAGTAGTATTCAAAGGTTTCAGCCCCAGCATTTT
clone size: .
J gene: TRBJ1-5
V gene: TRBV19
D gene: .

CDR3 protein: CASSLVWREQFF
CDR3 DNA: TGTGCCAGCAGCTTAGTTTGGCGGGAGCAGTTCTTC
clone size: few
J gene: TRBJ2-1
V gene: TRBV7-2
D gene: .

CDR3 protein: CAISEPSGNYNEQFF
CDR3 DNA: TGTGCCATCAGTGAGCCCAGCGGGAACTACAATGAGCAGTTCTTC
clone size: few
J gene: TRBJ2-1
V gene: TRBV10-3
D gene: TRBD2

CDR3 protein: CASSFLGSTDTQYF
CDR3 DNA: TGTGCCAGCAGTTTTCTAGGGAGCACAGATACGCAGTATTTT
clone size: .
J gene: TRBJ2-3
V gene: TRBV28
D gene: .

CDR3 protein: CASSSLAGVETQYF
CDR3 DNA: TGTGCCAGCAGCTCACTAGCGGGAGTTGAGACCCAGTACTTC
clone size: .
J gene: TRBJ2-5
V gene: TRBV27
D gene: TRBD2

CDR3 protein: CASSYLSAGGGDTQYF
CDR3 DNA: TGTGCCAGCAGTTACTTATCAGCGGGAGGGGGAGATACGCAGTATTTT
clone size: few
J gene: TRBJ2-3
V gene: TRBV6-5
D gene: TRBD2

CDR3 protein: CAISRGQGAGANVLTF
CDR3 DNA: TGTGCCATCAGCCGGGGACAGGGGGCTGGGGCCAACGTCCTGACTTTC
clone size: few
J gene: TRBJ2-6
V gene: TRBV10-3
D gene: TRBD1

CDR3 protein: CASSNPGQSATNEKLFF
CDR3 DNA: TGTGCCAGCAGTAACCCGGGACAATCTGCAACTAATGAAAAACTGTTTTTT
clone size: few
J gene: TRBJ1-4
V gene: TRBV6-2/TRBV6-3
D gene: .

CDR3 protein: CASSSQAENIQYF
CDR3 DNA: TGTGCCAGCAGCTCTCAAGCGGAAAACATTCAGTACTTC
clone size: few
J gene: TRBJ2-4
V gene: TRBV7-2
D gene: .

CDR3 protein: CASSLSWGPETQYF
CDR3 DNA: TGTGCCAGCAGCTTATCGTGGGGACCAGAGACCCAGTACTTC
clone size: .
J gene: TRBJ2-5
V gene: TRBV7-8
D gene: .